This TCR beta chain was recorded in a study of control samples from healthy donors and cancer patients. The assay was immunoSEQ multiplex PCR, and TCRdb's table has in-frame clones only and misses some. The sample records around 150,000 clones, just under 95% being singletons. CDR1 is MGHDK, CDR2 SYGVNS, per germline. The CDR3 contains 15 residues. Deletions cut 7 bases from V and 3 bases from J, with 19 bases between. Sequences were obtained from blood. The chain is built from TRBV25-1 and TRBJ2-7; D is tentatively TRBD1 or TRBD2 (6 bases each). The TCR comes from a woman aged 40 to 50 in good health. As DNA, the CDR3 is TGTGCCAGCACCGAAGGGGGTCTAGCGAGCTACGAGCAGTACTTC. Translated: CASTEGGLASYEQYF.